This TCR beta chain was sequenced for a study of spatial heterogeneity in lung cancer. Turning to the study itself: Combinations of a unique TCR and a UMI were tallied in raw reads, and on average each appeared more than ten times. Study-level points and caveats: Detection of ubiquitous tumor TCRs in blood was higher at resection than follow-up.

Unique molecular identifiers, one per molecule, were present on every TCR cDNA molecule. Via MiXCR, TCRdb re-called the 5' RACE reads, giving one row per CDR3 protein. The profile shows roughly 8,200 distinct CDR3 sequences, less than 9% of them singletons. The V gene end was trimmed by 1 base and the J gene end by 1 base; junction bases not matched to a gene: 5. The CDR3 has 16 amino acids. In germline, CDR1 is SGHAT, CDR2 FQNNGV. Documented time point: sample taken at primary tumor resection. Whole RNA obtained from tumor, nontumor lung or frozen PBMC underwent sequencing without sorting. Patients with untreated early-stage non-small cell lung cancer, numbering some 68, were the donors. In this sample, this clonotype turned up a few times. Its antigen is currently unknown.

The origin of this receptor is a female donor with early-stage non-small cell lung cancer. This sample comprised PBMCs, obtained at surgery. This chain uses TRBV11-2 with TRBJ2-3, with TRBD2 matching 7 bases. This CDR3 reads CASSLAGGLRTDTQYF. CDR3 DNA: TGTGCCAGCAGCTTAGCGGGAGGACTTCGCACAGATACGCAGTATTTT.